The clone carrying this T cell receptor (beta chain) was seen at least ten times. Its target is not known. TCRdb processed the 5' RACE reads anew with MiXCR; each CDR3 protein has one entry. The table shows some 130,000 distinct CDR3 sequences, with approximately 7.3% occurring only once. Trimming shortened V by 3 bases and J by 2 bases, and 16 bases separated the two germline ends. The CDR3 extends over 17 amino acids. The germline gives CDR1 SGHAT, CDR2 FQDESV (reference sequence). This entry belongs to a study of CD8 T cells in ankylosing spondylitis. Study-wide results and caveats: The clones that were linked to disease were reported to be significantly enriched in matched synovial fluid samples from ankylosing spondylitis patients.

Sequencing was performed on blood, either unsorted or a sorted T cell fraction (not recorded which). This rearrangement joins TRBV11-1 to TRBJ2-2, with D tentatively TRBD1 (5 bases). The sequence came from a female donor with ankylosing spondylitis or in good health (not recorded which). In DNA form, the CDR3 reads TGTGCCAGCAGCTTCAAGGTGGGGCAGGTCAACACCGGGGAGCTGTTTTTT. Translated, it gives CASSFKVGQVNTGELFF.